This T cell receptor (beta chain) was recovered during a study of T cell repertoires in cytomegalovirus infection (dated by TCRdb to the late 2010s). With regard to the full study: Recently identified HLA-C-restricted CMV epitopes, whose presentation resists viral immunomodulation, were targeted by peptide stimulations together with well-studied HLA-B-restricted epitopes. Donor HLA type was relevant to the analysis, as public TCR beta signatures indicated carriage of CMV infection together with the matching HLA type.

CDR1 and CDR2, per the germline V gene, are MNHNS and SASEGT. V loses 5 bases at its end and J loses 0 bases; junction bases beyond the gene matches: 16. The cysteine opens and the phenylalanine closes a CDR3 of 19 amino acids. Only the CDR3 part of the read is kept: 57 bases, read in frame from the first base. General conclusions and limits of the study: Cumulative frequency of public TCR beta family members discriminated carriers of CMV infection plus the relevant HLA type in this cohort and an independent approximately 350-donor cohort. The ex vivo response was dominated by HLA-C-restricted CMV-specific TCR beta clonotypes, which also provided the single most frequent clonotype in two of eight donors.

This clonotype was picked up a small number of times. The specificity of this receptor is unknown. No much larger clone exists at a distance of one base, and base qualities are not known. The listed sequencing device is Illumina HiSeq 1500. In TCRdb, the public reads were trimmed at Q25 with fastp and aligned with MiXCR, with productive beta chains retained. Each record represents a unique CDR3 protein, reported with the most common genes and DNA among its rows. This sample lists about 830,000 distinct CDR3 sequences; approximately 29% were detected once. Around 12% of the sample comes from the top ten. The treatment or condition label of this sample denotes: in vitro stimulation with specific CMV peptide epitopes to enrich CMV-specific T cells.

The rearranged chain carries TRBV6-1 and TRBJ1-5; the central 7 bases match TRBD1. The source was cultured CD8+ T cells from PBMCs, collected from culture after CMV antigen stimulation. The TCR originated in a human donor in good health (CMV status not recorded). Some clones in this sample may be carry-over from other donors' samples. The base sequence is TGTGCCAGCAGTTCCCCGACAGGGAGCTGGACCTATAGCAATCAGCCCCAGCATTTT. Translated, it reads CASSSPTGSWTYSNQPQHF.